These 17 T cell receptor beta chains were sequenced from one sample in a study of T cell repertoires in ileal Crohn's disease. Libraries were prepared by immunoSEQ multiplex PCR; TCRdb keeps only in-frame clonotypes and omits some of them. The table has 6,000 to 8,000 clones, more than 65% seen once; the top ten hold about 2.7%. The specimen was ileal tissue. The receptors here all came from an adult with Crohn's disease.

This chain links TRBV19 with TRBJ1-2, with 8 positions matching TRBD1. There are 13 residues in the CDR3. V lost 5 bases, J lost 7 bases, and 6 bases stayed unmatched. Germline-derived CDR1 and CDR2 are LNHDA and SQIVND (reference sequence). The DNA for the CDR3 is TGTGCCAGTAGTCCGCAGGACAGGGCTGGCTACACCTTC. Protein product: CASSPQDRAGYTF. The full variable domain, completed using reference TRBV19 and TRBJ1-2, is DGGITQSPKYLFRKEGQNVTLSCEQNLNHDAMYWYRQDPGQGLRLIYYSQIVNDFQKGDIAEGYSVSREKKESFPLTVTSAQKNPTAFYLCASSPQDRAGYTFGSGTRLTVV.

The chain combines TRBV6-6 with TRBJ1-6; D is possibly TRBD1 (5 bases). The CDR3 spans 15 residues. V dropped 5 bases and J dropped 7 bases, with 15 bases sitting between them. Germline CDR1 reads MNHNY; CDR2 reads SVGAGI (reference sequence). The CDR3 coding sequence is TGTGCCAGCAGTCCCTCCGGGGGTCTAAATTCACCCCTCCACTTT. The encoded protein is CASSPSGGLNSPLHF.

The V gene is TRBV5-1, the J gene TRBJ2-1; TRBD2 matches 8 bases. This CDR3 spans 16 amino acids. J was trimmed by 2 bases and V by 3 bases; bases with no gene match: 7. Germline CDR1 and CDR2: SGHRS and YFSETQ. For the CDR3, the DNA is TGCGCCAGCAGCTCGGGGGGGTTCGGGACCTACAATGAGCAGTTCTTC. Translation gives CASSSGGFGTYNEQFF. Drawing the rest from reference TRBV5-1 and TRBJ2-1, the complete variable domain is KAGVTQTPRYLIKTRGQQVTLSCSPISGHRSVSWYQQTPGQGLQFLFEYFSETQRNKGNFPGRFSGRQFSNSRSEMNVSTLELGDSALYLCASSSGGFGTYNEQFFGPGTRLTVL.

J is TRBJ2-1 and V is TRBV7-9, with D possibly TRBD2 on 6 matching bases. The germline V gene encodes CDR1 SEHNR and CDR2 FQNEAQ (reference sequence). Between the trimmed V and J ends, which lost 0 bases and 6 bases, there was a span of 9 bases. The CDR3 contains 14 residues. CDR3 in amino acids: CASSLAGSGNEQFF. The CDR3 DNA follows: TGTGCCAGCAGCTTAGCCGGGAGTGGCAATGAGCAGTTCTTC.

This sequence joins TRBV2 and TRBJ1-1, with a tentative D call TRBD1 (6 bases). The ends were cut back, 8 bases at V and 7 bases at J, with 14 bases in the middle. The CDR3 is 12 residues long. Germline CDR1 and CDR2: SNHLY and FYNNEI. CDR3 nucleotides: TGTGCCAGCTATATTCAGGGGTATGAAGCTTTCTTT. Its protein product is CASYIQGYEAFF.

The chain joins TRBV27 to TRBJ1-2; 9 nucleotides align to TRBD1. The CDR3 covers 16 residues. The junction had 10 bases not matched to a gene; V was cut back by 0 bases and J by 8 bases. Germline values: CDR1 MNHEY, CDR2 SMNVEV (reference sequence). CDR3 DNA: TGTGCCAGCAGTTTATCCGGGACAGGGACTTTCTTGGGCTACACCTTC. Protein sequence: CASSLSGTGTFLGYTF.

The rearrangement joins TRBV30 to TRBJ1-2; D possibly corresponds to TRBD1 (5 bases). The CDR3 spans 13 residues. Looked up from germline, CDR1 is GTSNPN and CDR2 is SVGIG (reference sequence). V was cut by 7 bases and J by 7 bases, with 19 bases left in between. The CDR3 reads CASLGSGWGGYTF. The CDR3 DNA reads TGTGCCTCCCTGGGGTCAGGGTGGGGTGGCTACACCTTC.

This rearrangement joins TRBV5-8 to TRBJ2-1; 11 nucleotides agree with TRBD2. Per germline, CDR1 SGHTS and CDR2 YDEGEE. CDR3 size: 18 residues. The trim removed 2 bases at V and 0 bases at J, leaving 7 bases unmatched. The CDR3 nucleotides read TGTGCCAGCAGCTTTCTCGGGACTAGCGGCTTCTCCTACAATGAGCAGTTCTTC. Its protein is CASSFLGTSGFSYNEQFF.

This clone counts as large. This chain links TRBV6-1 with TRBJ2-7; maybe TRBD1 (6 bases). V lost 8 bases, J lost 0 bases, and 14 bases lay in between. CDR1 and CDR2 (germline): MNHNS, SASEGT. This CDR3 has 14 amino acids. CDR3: CASRGQGASYEQYF. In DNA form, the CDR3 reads TGTGCCAGCCGGGGACAAGGTGCCTCCTACGAGCAGTACTTC.

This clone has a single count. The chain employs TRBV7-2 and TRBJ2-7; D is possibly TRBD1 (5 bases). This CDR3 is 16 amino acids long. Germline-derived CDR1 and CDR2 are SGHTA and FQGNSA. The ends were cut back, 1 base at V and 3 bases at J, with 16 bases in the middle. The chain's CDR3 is CASSLGYGRAHYEQYF. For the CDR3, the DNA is TGTGCCAGCAGCTTAGGGTACGGCAGGGCTCACTACGAGCAGTACTTC.

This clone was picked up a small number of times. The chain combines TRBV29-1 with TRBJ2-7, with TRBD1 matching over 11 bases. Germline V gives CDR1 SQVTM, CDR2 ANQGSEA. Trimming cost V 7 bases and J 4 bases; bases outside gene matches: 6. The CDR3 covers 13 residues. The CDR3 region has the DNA TGCAGCGCTGGACAGGGGGCTCGGTACGAGCAGTACTTC. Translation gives CSAGQGARYEQYF.

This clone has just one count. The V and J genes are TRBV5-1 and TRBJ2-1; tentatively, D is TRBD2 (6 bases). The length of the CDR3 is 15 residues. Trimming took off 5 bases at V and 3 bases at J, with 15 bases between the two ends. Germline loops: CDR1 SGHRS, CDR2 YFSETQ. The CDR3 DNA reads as TGCGCCAGCAGATCCCAATCCGGGGGCTACAATGAGCAGTTCTTC. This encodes CASRSQSGGYNEQFF. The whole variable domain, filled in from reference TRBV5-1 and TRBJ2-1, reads KAGVTQTPRYLIKTRGQQVTLSCSPISGHRSVSWYQQTPGQGLQFLFEYFSETQRNKGNFPGRFSGRQFSNSRSEMNVSTLELGDSALYLCASRSQSGGYNEQFFGPGTRLTVL.

The CDR3 DNA is TGCGCCAGCACCACGGGGAGCTCTGGAAACACCATATATTTT. It is translated as CASTTGSSGNTIYF. The chain is built from TRBV5-1 and TRBJ1-3, with no clear D. Trimming left V 6 bases short and J 0 bases short, with 10 bases between. This CDR3 has 14 amino acids. CDR1 SGHRS and CDR2 YFSETQ come from the germline V gene.

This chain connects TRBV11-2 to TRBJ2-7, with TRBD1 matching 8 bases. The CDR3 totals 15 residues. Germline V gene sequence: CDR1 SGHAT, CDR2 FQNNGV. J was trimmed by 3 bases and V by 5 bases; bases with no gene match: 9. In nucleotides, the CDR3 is TGTGCCAGCAGCGTAATGACAGGGGCCAACTACGAGCAGTACTTC. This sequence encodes CASSVMTGANYEQYF. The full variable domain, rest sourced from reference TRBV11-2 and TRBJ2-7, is EAGVAQSPRYKIIEKRQSVAFWCNPISGHATLYWYQQILGQGPKLLIQFQNNGVVDDSQLPKDRFSAERLKGVDSTLKIQPAKLEDSAVYLCASSVMTGANYEQYFGPGTRLTVT.

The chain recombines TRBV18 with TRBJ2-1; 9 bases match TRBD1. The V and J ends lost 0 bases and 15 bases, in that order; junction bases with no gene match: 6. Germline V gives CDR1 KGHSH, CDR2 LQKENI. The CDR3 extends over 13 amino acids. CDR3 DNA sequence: TGTGCCAGCTCACCACCCGGGACAGGGAGGGTGTTCTTC. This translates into CASSPPGTGRVFF.

CDR3 DNA: TGCGCCAGCTGGACTACAGGGAACACTGAAGCTTTCTTT. Translating it yields CASWTTGNTEAFF. V is TRBV5-1 and J is TRBJ1-1; D possibly corresponds to TRBD1 (5 bases). Germline loops: CDR1 SGHRS, CDR2 YFSETQ. CDR3 length: 13 amino acids. V was trimmed by 7 bases and J by 1 base, leaving 11 bases between them.

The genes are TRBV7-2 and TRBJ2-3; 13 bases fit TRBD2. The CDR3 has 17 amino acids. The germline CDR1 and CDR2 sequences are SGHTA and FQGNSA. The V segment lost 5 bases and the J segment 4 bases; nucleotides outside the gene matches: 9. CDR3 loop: CASSPRLAGGQADTQYF. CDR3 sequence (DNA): TGTGCCAGCAGCCCCCGACTAGCGGGGGGCCAGGCAGATACGCAGTATTTT.